This T cell receptor (beta chain) was captured in a study of CD8 T cells in Susac syndrome. Germline values: CDR1 SNHLY, CDR2 FYNNEI. This CDR3 has 10 amino acids. Unmatched junction bases numbered 7, after V lost 8 bases and J lost 15 bases. RNA amounts of about 0.5 to 1 ug underwent reverse transcription with random hexamers. The TCR beta CDR3 was amplified by immunoSEQ multiplex PCR across 54 Vbeta, 13 Jbeta. Using its own MiXCR run on the immunoSEQ multiplex PCR reads, TCRdb lists one record per CDR3 protein. The data contain approximately 80,000 distinct CDR3 sequences, roughly 95% of them singletons. A single count supports this clonotype. Bulk CD8+ and CD4+ cells came from magnetic negative isolation; CD8+ TEMRA by FACS.

Material for sequencing was CD8+ T cells from PBMCs. This receptor was taken from a human donor with Susac syndrome. This chain links TRBV2 with TRBJ2-4; 7 bases fit TRBD1. In nucleotides, the CDR3 is TGTGCCAGCCAGGACAGGATTTTGTACTTC. Its translation is CASQDRILYF.